The present entry profiles one TCR beta chain with its context. Only in-frame clones appear in the TCRdb table, and some are missing; sequencing was by immunoSEQ multiplex PCR. The repertoire consists of tens of thousands of clones, with 85% to 95% occurring once and the leading ten covering approximately 5%. The data stem from a study of T cell changes during pregnancy in multiple sclerosis. V lost 5 bases and J 1 base, leaving 9 bases between the germline ends. Per the germline V gene, CDR1 is SGHNT and CDR2 is YENEEA. The CDR3 spans 13 residues. The sequence came from a female donor with multiple sclerosis, enrolled in a pregnancy study. The sequences come from CD8+ T cells from peripheral blood mononuclear cells, collected before pregnancy. The chain couples TRBV11-3 to TRBJ2-7; possibly TRBD1 for D (6 bases). The CDR3 DNA is TGTGCCAGCAGCGAGACAGGTTCCTACGAGCAGTACTTC. It is translated as CASSETGSYEQYF.